Shown below are 19 T cell receptor beta chains from a single sample sequenced in a study of T cell responses to AZD1222 COVID-19 vaccine. Measured with immunoSEQ multiplex PCR; TCRdb has only the in-frame clones, and not every one. The table includes roughly 100,000 clones, 70% to 90% detected once. Sequences were derived from peripheral blood, sampled 28 days after the second AZD1222 dose. These receptor sequences come from an adult who received the AZD1222 COVID-19 vaccine.

Comments on this clone: A read error may produce the germline difference seen at one junction end. J is TRBJ2-7 and V is TRBV7-7; possible D gene TRBD2, 6 bases. The CDR3 sequence is 18 residues long. The germline V gene has CDR1 SSHAT and CDR2 FNYEAQ (reference sequence). This chain's CDR3 is CASSLPRQTRTSAYEQYF. In DNA form, the CDR3 reads TGTGCTAGCAGTTTACCTCGCCAGACTAGGACAAGCGCCTACGAGCAGTACTTC.

The V call is TRBV5-5, the J call TRBJ1-3; D is perhaps TRBD1 (5 bases). CDR1 is SGHKS, CDR2 YYEKEE, per germline (reference sequence). The CDR3 runs 18 residues. The germline V and J ends were trimmed by 1 base and 3 bases, with 20 bases remaining between them. CDR3 DNA: TGTGCCAGCAGCTTGATCGCCGGGGCAGATTATTTTGGAAACACCATATATTTT. This codes for CASSLIAGADYFGNTIYF. The entire variable domain, with the rest obtained from reference TRBV5-5 and TRBJ1-3, is as follows: DAGVTQSPTHLIKTRGQQVTLRCSPISGHKSVSWYQQVLGQGPQFIFQYYEKEERGRGNFPDRFSARQFPNYSSELNVNALLLGDSALYLCASSLIAGADYFGNTIYFGEGSWLTVV.

The rearrangement joins TRBV11-3 to TRBJ2-1; 13 nucleotides match TRBD2. The germline CDR1 and CDR2 sequences are SGHNT and YENEEA. This CDR3 is 16 amino acids long. J gave up 7 bases and V 5 bases, and 8 bases lay outside the gene matches. The CDR3 DNA reads as TGTGCCAGCAGCCCCCCGGGACTAGCGGGATTGAATGAGCAGTTCTTC. This sequence encodes CASSPPGLAGLNEQFF.

This clone appeared once. V usage is TRBV25-1 and J usage is TRBJ1-1, with 7 bases aligning to TRBD1. V shed 3 bases, J shed 0 bases, and the junction held 4 bases outside the gene matches. CDR1 is MGHDK and CDR2 is SYGVNS in the germline V gene. CDR3 length: 15 residues. The DNA of the CDR3 is TGTGCCAGCAGTGATTCGACAGGGCTGAACACTGAAGCTTTCTTT. This translates into CASSDSTGLNTEAFF.

This sequence joins TRBV2 and TRBJ1-1, with a weak D call TRBD1 (6 bases). V shed 3 bases and J shed 7 bases, with 9 bases lying between them. CDR1 and CDR2 from the germline V gene are SNHLY and FYNNEI. The length of the CDR3 is 12 residues. This chain's CDR3 is CASSDARGEAFF. The DNA for the CDR3 is TGTGCCAGCAGTGATGCCAGGGGTGAAGCTTTCTTT. The full variable domain, with the rest looked up from reference TRBV2 and TRBJ1-1, is EPEVTQTPSHQVTQMGQEVILRCVPISNHLYFYWYRQILGQKVEFLVSFYNNEISEKSEIFDDQFSVERPDGSNFTLKIRSTKLEDSAMYFCASSDARGEAFFGQGTRLTVV.

The chain uses TRBV6-5 and TRBJ1-2; perhaps TRBD1 as D (5 bases). Trimming cost V 6 bases and J 3 bases, with 8 bases left between them. The CDR3 sequence is 12 residues long. CDR1 MNHEY and CDR2 SVGAGI come from the germline V gene. The CDR3 DNA is TGTGCCAGCAGGCAGGGCTACTATGGCTACACCTTC. Protein product: CASRQGYYGYTF.

This chain links TRBV18 with TRBJ2-5, with a possible D match to TRBD2 (5 bases). CDR1 KGHSH and CDR2 LQKENI come from the germline V gene. Trimming removed 0 bases from V and 3 bases from J, with 11 bases in between. CDR3 length equals 15 residues. The CDR3 sequence: CASSPPGGGEETQYF. For the CDR3, the DNA is TGTGCCAGCTCACCACCGGGTGGAGGCGAAGAGACCCAGTACTTC.

The rearrangement joins TRBV27 to TRBJ1-5; TRBD1 matches at 8 bases. Germline loops: CDR1 MNHEY, CDR2 SMNVEV (reference sequence). CDR3 length: 15 residues. V shed 4 bases, J shed 4 bases, and the junction held 6 bases outside the gene matches. In DNA form, the CDR3 reads TGTGCCAGCAGTTCCTGGGACAGGAAAAATCAGCCCCAGCATTTT. This gives the protein CASSSWDRKNQPQHF.

The table lists this clone with a count of one. The chain combines TRBV9 with TRBJ2-3, with TRBD2 matching 8 bases. CDR1 is SGDLS and CDR2 is YYNGEE in the germline V gene. The CDR3 extends over 17 amino acids. With V trimmed by 0 bases and J by 3 bases, 9 bases remained unmatched. The CDR3 nucleotides are TGTGCCAGCAGCGTAGGGGTCAGCGGGAGAGGGACAGATACGCAGTATTTT. This encodes CASSVGVSGRGTDTQYF. Combining the CDR3 with reference TRBV9 and TRBJ2-3 gives the whole variable domain DSGVTQTPKHLITATGQRVTLRCSPRSGDLSVYWYQQSLDQGLQFLIQYYNGEERAKGNILERFSAQQFPDLHSELNLSSLELGDSALYFCASSVGVSGRGTDTQYFGPGTRLTVL.

The genes are TRBV14 and TRBJ2-3; D not resolved. Germline values: CDR1 SGHDN, CDR2 FVKESK. CDR3 length equals 15 residues. V lost 0 bases to trimming and J lost 0 bases, with 7 bases between them. CDR3 loop: CASSQDLVSTDTQYF. CDR3 nucleotides: TGTGCCAGCAGCCAAGATTTGGTTAGCACAGATACGCAGTATTTT.

This chain joins TRBV5-8 and TRBJ1-1, with no clear D. V was shortened by 4 bases and J by 8 bases, with 15 bases between the two germline ends. CDR3 length: 13 residues. The germline CDR1 and CDR2 sequences are SGHTS and YDEGEE. This chain's CDR3 is CASSRGPNREAFF. The CDR3 nucleotides are TGTGCCAGCAGCCGTGGGCCCAACCGGGAAGCTTTCTTT.

The chain couples TRBV29-1 to TRBJ1-1; 11 bases are shared with TRBD1. There are 14 residues in the CDR3. Germline CDR1 is SQVTM and CDR2 is ANQGSEA. The J segment lost 3 bases and the V segment lost 6 bases, leaving 6 bases of the junction unmatched. CDR3 nucleotides: TGCAGCGTGAGGACAGGGGGCCGGTACACTGAAGCTTTCTTT. Its protein product is CSVRTGGRYTEAFF.

The chain joins TRBV3-1 (or the pseudogene TRBV3-2) to TRBJ2-1; 8 nucleotides match TRBD2. V lost 4 bases, J lost 4 bases, and 9 bases stayed unmatched. Germline V lookup: CDR1 LGHDT, CDR2 YNNKEL (reference sequence). This CDR3 region has 16 residues. The CDR3 bases are TGTGCCAGCAGCCGAGAGCGGGAGACTTATTACAATGAGCAGTTCTTC. Protein sequence: CASSRERETYYNEQFF.

Concerning this clone itself: Other nucleotide sequences from this sample produce the same CDR3. The chain employs TRBV3-1 (or the pseudogene TRBV3-2) and TRBJ1-1; TRBD1 might be the D (6 bases). V was shortened by 1 base and J by 2 bases, with 8 bases between the two germline ends. This CDR3 region has 14 residues. Looked up from germline, CDR1 is LGHDT and CDR2 is YNNKEL (reference sequence). As DNA, the CDR3 is TGTGCCAGCAGCCAAGTGGGGGCCAACACTGAAGCTTTCTTT. Its translation: CASSQVGANTEAFF.

J is TRBJ1-4 and V is TRBV6-5; D is perhaps TRBD1 (5 bases). The CDR3 is 14 amino acids. V lost 10 bases, J lost 6 bases, and 18 bases lay in between. Germline lookup yields CDR1 MNHEY and CDR2 SVGAGI. Here the CDR3 reads CATNTGGVYEKLFF. The CDR3 DNA follows: TGTGCCACCAACACGGGGGGAGTCTATGAAAAACTGTTTTTT.

The J gene is TRBJ1-5, the V gene TRBV19; 8 bases map to TRBD1. Germline values: CDR1 LNHDA, CDR2 SQIVND (reference sequence). This CDR3 contains 16 residues. Germline trimming cut 5 bases from V and 1 base from J; bases unmatched to any gene: 7. CDR3 residues: CASSLGQGRSNQPQHF. DNA of the CDR3: TGTGCCAGTAGTTTAGGACAGGGCAGGAGCAATCAGCCCCAGCATTTT.

The chain uses TRBV6-2 or TRBV6-3 and TRBJ1-5; tentatively, D is TRBD1 (5 bases). The V end lost 4 bases, the J end lost 0 bases, and 10 bases lay between the germline ends. CDR1 is MNHEY and CDR2 is SVGEGT in the germline V gene. This CDR3 is 15 amino acids long. Written as DNA, the CDR3 is TGTGCCAGCAGTTTGGGACTGAATAGCAATCAGCCCCAGCATTTT. Translating it yields CASSLGLNSNQPQHF.

The chain recombines TRBV4-1 with TRBJ2-1, with 8 bases that match TRBD2. Germline values: CDR1 MGHRA, CDR2 YSYEKL. J lost 9 bases, V lost 1 base, and 8 bases had no gene match. The CDR3 is 15 amino acids. The CDR3 DNA reads as TGCGCCAGCAGCCAAGGGTTAGCGGGGCGCGGTGAGCAGTTCTTC. Translation: CASSQGLAGRGEQFF.

This clone turned up a few times. V and J are TRBV6-4 and TRBJ2-2; D is unresolved. V lost 4 bases and J lost 3, with 9 bases in between. Germline assignment: CDR1 MRHNA and CDR2 SNTAGT. The CDR3 runs 14 residues. The CDR3: CASSAGSDTGELFF. The CDR3 coding sequence is TGTGCCAGCAGTGCGGGTAGTGACACCGGGGAGCTGTTTTTT.